This TCR beta chain was sequenced during a study of blood T cells in healthy people across ages. Germline CDR1 SGHTA, CDR2 FQGNSA. This CDR3 has 13 amino acids. V was shortened by 1 base and J by 6 bases, with 8 bases between the two germline ends. A second about 7 to 12 cycle PCR used barcoded and J-beta primers. MiXCR was run by TCRdb on the 5' RACE reads, yielding one entry per CDR3 protein. The sample holds roughly 730,000 distinct CDR3 sequences; roughly three fifths are singletons and the top ten take under 30%. This receptor was identified in a man aged 40-49 years in good health. The chain combines TRBV7-2 with TRBJ2-3, with D tentatively TRBD1 (6 bases). The sample was blood. This CDR3 is CASSLGQVDTQYF. The DNA of the CDR3 is TGTGCCAGCAGCTTAGGACAGGTTGATACGCAGTATTTT.